The 32 T cell receptor beta chains presented below share a single source sample, sequenced in a study of CD8 T cells in Susac syndrome. It was with random hexamers that about 0.45 to 1 ug RNA was reverse transcribed. In TCRdb, the immunoSEQ multiplex PCR reads were re-called with MiXCR into one record per CDR3 protein. The table shows roughly 200,000 distinct CDR3 sequences, with about 95% occurring only once. The specimen was CD4+ T cells from PBMCs. The receptor source for this set is a human donor in good health.

The chain recombines TRBV5-1 with TRBJ2-5; 7 bases line up with TRBD1. CDR3 length: 13 amino acids. Germline trimming cut 1 base from V and 3 bases from J; bases unmatched to any gene: 0. CDR1 and CDR2 from the germline V gene are SGHRS and YFSETQ. The CDR3 loop is CASSLTGEETQYF. The CDR3 DNA follows: TGCGCCAGCAGCTTGACAGGGGAAGAGACCCAGTACTTC.

The V and J genes are TRBV10-1 and TRBJ2-7; D gene ambiguous. V lost 2 bases, J lost 6 bases, and 2 bases lay in between. The CDR3 length is 10 residues. Germline V gene data show CDR1 as WNHNN and CDR2 as SYGVQD (reference sequence). The CDR3 here is CASSETEQYV. In nucleotides, the CDR3 is TGCGCCAGCAGTGAGACCGAGCAGTACGTC.

The CDR3 protein is CASSPPTSGRSSGANVLTF. The CDR3 DNA is TGTGCCAGCAGTCCACCGACTAGCGGGAGGTCCTCTGGGGCCAACGTCCTGACTTTC. The chain couples TRBV12-3 or TRBV12-4 to TRBJ2-6, with 13 bases fitting TRBD2. Trimming took 5 bases from V and 0 from J; bases not matched to a gene: 7. The CDR3 has 19 residues.

The chain uses TRBV7-2 and TRBJ1-5, with D maybe TRBD1 (5 bases). This CDR3 is 14 amino acids long. Trimming cost V 7 bases and J 0 bases, with 10 bases left between them. Looked up from germline, CDR1 is SGHTA and CDR2 is FQGNSA. The CDR3 DNA is TGTGCCAGCATCCACGGGGGTAGCAATCAGCCCCAGCATTTT. Translating it yields CASIHGGSNQPQHF.

In nucleotides, the CDR3 is TGTGCCAGCTCAACCACCAATTCACCCCTCCACTTT. Translating it yields CASSTTNSPLHF. J is TRBJ1-6 and V is TRBV7-9, with D unresolved. The CDR3 consists of 12 residues. V shed 8 bases and J shed 7 bases, with 9 bases lying between them. The germline V gene encodes CDR1 SEHNR and CDR2 FQNEAQ (reference sequence).

The chain uses TRBV7-9 and TRBJ1-5; TRBD1 matches 7 bases. CDR3 size: 17 residues. V trimming: 1 base; J trimming: 0 bases; junction bases outside the gene matches: 6. CDR1 is SEHNR, CDR2 FQNEAQ, per germline (reference sequence). CDR3 region: CASSLGARTGSNQPQHF. The CDR3 DNA reads as TGTGCCAGCAGCTTAGGGGCCCGGACAGGTAGCAATCAGCCCCAGCATTTT. The variable domain in full, completed from reference TRBV7-9 and TRBJ1-5, reads DTGVSQNPRHKITKRGQNVTFRCDPISEHNRLYWYRQTLGQGPEFLTYFQNEAQLEKSRLLSDRFSAERPKGSFSTLEIQRTEQGDSAMYLCASSLGARTGSNQPQHFGDGTRLSIL.

The V call is TRBV5-1, the J call TRBJ1-2, with D possibly being TRBD1 (6 bases). CDR3 length equals 15 residues. The V gene's germline CDR1 is SGHRS and CDR2 YFSETQ. V lost 0 bases and J 5 bases, leaving 14 bases between the germline ends. The chain's CDR3 is CASSLAGGQRYGYTF. The CDR3, as DNA: TGCGCCAGCAGCTTGGCCGGGGGCCAGAGGTATGGCTACACCTTC. The full variable domain, completed using reference TRBV5-1 and TRBJ1-2, is KAGVTQTPRYLIKTRGQQVTLSCSPISGHRSVSWYQQTPGQGLQFLFEYFSETQRNKGNFPGRFSGRQFSNSRSEMNVSTLELGDSALYLCASSLAGGQRYGYTFGSGTRLTVV.

The J gene is TRBJ2-7, the V gene TRBV28, with a possible D match to TRBD1 (5 bases). Germline V gene sequence: CDR1 MDHEN, CDR2 SYDVKM. V lost 5 bases and J lost 4, with 15 bases in between. The CDR3 covers 14 residues. CDR3 in amino acids: CASSPYLDIYEQYV. CDR3 coding DNA: TGTGCCAGCAGTCCTTACTTGGACATATACGAGCAGTACGTC.

V gene TRBV4-1 combines with J gene TRBJ2-5; no clear D gene. The CDR3 loop spans 15 amino acids. V shed 2 bases and J shed 2 bases, with 12 bases lying between them. Germline loops: CDR1 MGHRA, CDR2 YSYEKL. In DNA form, the CDR3 reads TGCGCCAGCAGCCAATCCACTGGCTCTCAAGAGACCCAGTACTTC. Translation gives CASSQSTGSQETQYF.

This chain joins TRBV25-1 and TRBJ1-1; no clear D gene. V lost 6 bases to trimming and J lost 1 base, with 9 bases between them. CDR1 MGHDK and CDR2 SYGVNS come from the germline V gene. The CDR3 extends over 13 amino acids. CDR3 sequence (DNA): TGTGCCAGCAGGGGGTCCCCGAACACTGAAGCTTTCTTT. Amino acids: CASRGSPNTEAFF.

V is TRBV4-3 and J is TRBJ1-6, with D tentatively TRBD1 (6 bases). The CDR3 is 15 amino acids. Trimming removed 0 bases from V and 4 bases from J, with 7 bases in between. CDR1 is LGHNA, CDR2 YSLEER, per germline. The CDR3 sequence: CASSQEGGYNSPLHF. CDR3 sequence (DNA): TGCGCCAGCAGCCAAGAAGGGGGGTATAATTCACCCCTCCACTTT.

V usage is TRBV7-2 and J usage is TRBJ2-3; D gene ambiguous. In germline, CDR1 is SGHTA, CDR2 FQGNSA. Between the trimmed V and J ends, which lost 5 bases and 1 base, there was a span of 7 bases. This CDR3 has 13 amino acids. This CDR3 is CASSPLRTDTQYF. The CDR3 nucleotides are TGTGCCAGCAGCCCCCTGCGCACAGATACGCAGTATTTT.

The J gene is TRBJ1-2, the V gene TRBV3-1; 7 nucleotides match TRBD1. Trimming at V came to 0 bases and at J to 8 bases, leaving 9 bases not matched to a gene. In germline, CDR1 is LGHDT, CDR2 YNNKEL (reference sequence). The CDR3 runs 15 residues. The CDR3, as DNA: TGTGCCAGCAGCCAAGATATCACGACAGGGAGAGGCTACACCTTC. This gives the protein CASSQDITTGRGYTF.

This clonotype has only one observation. This chain joins TRBV6-5 and TRBJ2-7; D is possibly TRBD2 (5 bases). V was clipped by 7 bases and J by 3 bases, with 13 bases between them. The CDR3 sequence is 13 residues long. CDR1 and CDR2 from the germline V gene are MNHEY and SVGAGI. The CDR3 loop is CASKFGRDYEQYF. As DNA, the CDR3 is TGTGCCAGCAAATTCGGACGGGACTACGAGCAGTACTTC.

This chain connects TRBV20-1 to TRBJ2-7; the D is unclear. The CDR3 has 12 residues. Germline V gene sequence: CDR1 DFQATT, CDR2 SNEGSKA (reference sequence). Trimming took off 5 bases at V and 6 bases at J, with 14 bases between the two ends. The CDR3 DNA is TGCAGTGCTGCCAGGCCTGCGAGCGAGCAGTACTTC. Protein: CSAARPASEQYF.

The chain is built from TRBV12-3 or TRBV12-4 and TRBJ1-5; 7 bases are shared with TRBD1. This CDR3 is 13 amino acids long. V lost 5 bases and J lost 4; bases outside the gene matches: 2. For the CDR3, the DNA is TGTGCCAGCAGTACAGGGGAAAATCAGCCCCAGCATTTT. The encoded protein is CASSTGENQPQHF.

The chain combines TRBV4-1 with TRBJ2-2; D not certain. Germline V lookup: CDR1 MGHRA, CDR2 YSYEKL. Trimming took 1 base from V and 2 from J, leaving 14 bases between them. The CDR3 is made up of 17 amino acids. CDR3 nucleotides: TGCGCCAGCAGCCAAGGGTTCACCGGCCTAAACACCGGGGAGCTGTTTTTT. Protein: CASSQGFTGLNTGELFF.

The chain employs TRBV4-3 and TRBJ2-7, with 7 bases matching TRBD1. V gave up 0 bases and J gave up 5 bases; unmatched junction bases: 13. Germline CDR1 LGHNA, CDR2 YSLEER. CDR3 length: 17 residues. CDR3 bases: TGCGCCAGCAGCCAAGATTGGGGCCGGGACAGCAGCGACGAGCAGTACTTC. This encodes CASSQDWGRDSSDEQYF.

The chain joins TRBV30 to TRBJ1-1; D is unresolved. Germline V CDR1 and CDR2: GTSNPN, SVGIG (reference sequence). Trimming removed 3 bases from V and 0 bases from J, with 11 bases in between. The CDR3 extends over 14 amino acids. The CDR3 nucleotides are TGTGCCTGGAGCCCCGGACGCATGAACACTGAAGCTTTCTTT. Encoded protein: CAWSPGRMNTEAFF.

The chain links TRBV20-1 to TRBJ1-2, with 9 bases matching TRBD1. The length of the CDR3 is 13 residues. V lost 6 bases to trimming and J lost 4 bases; unmatched junction nucleotides: 6. Germline CDR1 and CDR2: DFQATT and SNEGSKA (reference sequence). The CDR3 DNA reads as TGCAGTGCCAGTACAGGGGGCGGCTATGGCTACACCTTC. Residues: CSASTGGGYGYTF.

The chain uses TRBV20-1 and TRBJ2-3; the match to TRBD2 covers 13 bases. This CDR3 has 15 amino acids. CDR1 DFQATT and CDR2 SNEGSKA come from the germline V gene (reference sequence). Unmatched junction bases numbered 7, after V lost 6 bases and J lost 4 bases. The CDR3 coding sequence is TGCAGTGCCTCCGGGGGACTAGCGGGGTCAGATACGCAGTATTTT. It translates to CSASGGLAGSDTQYF.

This clonotype was seen a single time. The gene calls are TRBV20-1 and TRBJ1-5; D perhaps matches TRBD1 (5 bases). Germline CDR1 reads DFQATT; CDR2 reads SNEGSKA (reference sequence). The CDR3 totals 12 residues. V dropped 4 bases and J dropped 6 bases, with 10 bases sitting between them. The CDR3 DNA is TGCAGTGCTATTAGGACAAGTCAGCCCCAGCATTTT. It yields the protein CSAIRTSQPQHF.

This clonotype is a singleton in its sample. The rearrangement joins TRBV5-8 to TRBJ2-5; 7 bases agree with TRBD2. The CDR3 is 15 residues long. Germline V gene sequence: CDR1 SGHTS, CDR2 YDEGEE. V dropped 3 bases and J dropped 6; count of bases not matched to a gene: 11. CDR3 region: CASSSRIRLAQTQYF. The CDR3 DNA reads as TGTGCCAGCAGCTCTCGAATTCGACTAGCTCAGACCCAGTACTTC.

The genes are TRBV4-1 and TRBJ2-3, with D possibly TRBD1 on 5 matching bases. V was cut by 2 bases and J by 2 bases, with 14 bases left in between. The CDR3 runs 16 residues. CDR1 is MGHRA, CDR2 YSYEKL, per germline. For the CDR3, the DNA is TGCGCCAGCAGCCAATGGGGCCAAACAGCCACAGATACGCAGTATTTT. It encodes CASSQWGQTATDTQYF.

The genes are TRBV29-1 and TRBJ1-4, with D maybe TRBD1 (5 bases). V lost 4 bases to trimming and J lost 5 bases, with 8 bases between them. The CDR3 is made up of 12 amino acids. The germline gives CDR1 SQVTM, CDR2 ANQGSEA. CDR3 coding DNA: TGCAGCGTTGGGGGACCGAATGAAAAACTGTTTTTT. This sequence encodes CSVGGPNEKLFF.

Worth noting for this clonotype: Mismatch with germline at one junction end may stem from a read error. The chain employs TRBV6-2 or TRBV6-3 and TRBJ1-6; D gene uncertain. The CDR3 contains 14 residues. From germline, CDR1 is MNHEY and CDR2 SVGEGT. The CDR3 bases are TGTGCCAGCAGCACCCTACAGAATAATTCGCCCCTCCACTTT. Residues: CASSTLQNNSPLHF.

This clonotype was seen a single time. The chain joins TRBV4-1 to TRBJ2-3, with TRBD2 as a possible D gene (5 bases). Germline V gives CDR1 MGHRA, CDR2 YSYEKL. The ends were cut back, 1 base at V and 1 base at J, with 15 bases in the middle. The CDR3 consists of 17 residues. The chain's CDR3 is CASSQGESYSGTDTQYF. The CDR3 DNA sequence: TGCGCCAGCAGCCAAGGGGAGAGCTATAGCGGCACAGATACGCAGTATTTT.

The chain joins TRBV5-1 to TRBJ2-7; D is perhaps TRBD1 (5 bases). The V gene lost 4 bases and the J gene lost 2 bases, with 10 bases spanning the gap. The CDR3 is 13 residues long. Germline CDR1 reads SGHRS; CDR2 reads YFSETQ. CDR3 sequence: CASSRGSAYEQYV. The CDR3 nucleotides read TGCGCCAGCAGCAGGGGATCAGCCTACGAGCAGTACGTC.

The chain joins TRBV9 to TRBJ2-3; D may be TRBD2 (7 bases). V was trimmed by 3 bases and J by 4 bases, leaving 18 bases between them. CDR1 and CDR2 from the germline V gene are SGDLS and YYNGEE. CDR3 length: 16 amino acids. The CDR3 bases are TGTGCCAGCAGCGCCCAAAGGGGGGCGGGAGCAGATACGCAGTATTTT. Translating gives CASSAQRGAGADTQYF.

This clonotype was recorded once. This chain links TRBV7-6 with TRBJ2-2, with TRBD2 matching 7 bases. The V and J ends lost 3 bases and 4 bases, in that order; junction bases with no gene match: 2. CDR1 and CDR2 from the germline V gene are SGHVS and FNYEAQ. The CDR3 loop spans 14 amino acids. Written as DNA, the CDR3 is TGTGCCAGCAGCTTTAGCGGGTCCACCGGGGAGCTGTTTTTT. Translation: CASSFSGSTGELFF.

The chain has TRBV24-1 and TRBJ2-2; D may correspond to TRBD1 or TRBD2 (5 bases each). Trimming shortened V by 9 bases and J by 7 bases, and 14 bases separated the two germline ends. Per the germline V gene, CDR1 is KGHDR and CDR2 is SFDVKD. This CDR3 spans 13 amino acids. DNA for the CDR3: TGTGCCACCGGGGAACTAGGGGTCGGGGAGCTGTTTTTT. Translation: CATGELGVGELFF.

This sequence joins TRBV6-2 or TRBV6-3 and TRBJ2-3; 12 positions agree with TRBD2. The CDR3 length is 14 residues. Germline V gives CDR1 MNHEY, CDR2 SVGEGT. V shed 6 bases and J 7 bases; nucleotides not matched to a gene: 5. For the CDR3, the DNA is TGTGCCAGCAGCCGGACTAGCGGGGCATATACGCAGTATTTT. It codes for CASSRTSGAYTQYF.